One sample yielded the 25 T cell receptor beta chains listed below, sequenced in a study of shared clonotypes between healthy human individuals. Profiled with immunoSEQ multiplex PCR; TCRdb holds only in-frame clones, not every one. The sample consists of 530,000 or so clones, 75% to 80% of them appearing once. Sequencing used PBMCs. The receptor set was obtained from a woman between 35 and 50 years old in good health. Some clones in this sample may be carry-over from other donors' samples.

J is TRBJ2-2 and V is TRBV5-1; 8 nucleotides match TRBD2. V was clipped by 4 bases and J by 3 bases; unmatched bases: 11. Germline loops: CDR1 SGHRS, CDR2 YFSETQ. The CDR3 contains 17 residues. The CDR3 DNA is TGCGCCAGCAGCCCCCGGGACCCGGGACTAGACACCGGGGAGCTGTTTTTT. This translates into CASSPRDPGLDTGELFF.

The J gene is TRBJ1-2, the V gene TRBV28, with D possibly matching TRBD1 (6 bases). The CDR3 totals 18 residues. V lost 4 bases to trimming and J lost 3 bases, with 24 bases between them. Germline V gene lookup returns CDR1 MDHEN and CDR2 SYDVKM. The CDR3 loop reads CASSSPGGRTSVDYGYTF. The DNA of the CDR3 is TGTGCCAGCAGTTCCCCCGGGGGGCGAACTTCAGTGGACTATGGCTACACCTTC.

The genes are TRBV6-5 and TRBJ2-5; no clear D. Trimming stripped 0 bases from V and 1 base from J, with 9 bases between. CDR1 is MNHEY and CDR2 is SVGAGI in the germline V gene. The CDR3 is made up of 15 amino acids. The DNA for the CDR3 is TGTGCCAGCAGTTACTCGATGGCGGCCCAAGAGACCCAGTACTTC. Translation gives CASSYSMAAQETQYF.

The J gene is TRBJ2-7, the V gene TRBV6-5, with no clear D. The length of the CDR3 is 13 residues. CDR1 and CDR2 (germline): MNHEY, SVGAGI. Deletions cut 2 bases from V and 0 bases from J, with 5 bases between. The CDR3 nucleotides are TGTGCCAGCAGTTACAGCTACTCCTACGAGCAGTACTTC. Its protein product is CASSYSYSYEQYF.

The chain has TRBV7-3 and TRBJ2-3, with TRBD1 matching over 7 bases. The CDR3 extends over 13 amino acids. Germline V gives CDR1 SGHTA, CDR2 FQGTGA. V shed 9 bases, J shed 3 bases, and the junction held 6 bases outside the gene matches. CDR3 region: CASRQGGTDTQYF. CDR3 DNA: TGTGCCAGTAGACAGGGTGGGACAGATACGCAGTATTTT.

The genes are TRBV11-3 and TRBJ2-2; perhaps TRBD1 as D (5 bases). This CDR3 has 14 amino acids. Germline V gives CDR1 SGHNT, CDR2 YENEEA. The V end was cut by 5 bases, the J end by 6 bases, with 13 bases between. The CDR3 here is CASSPRTNSGELFF. Here the CDR3 DNA reads TGTGCCAGCAGCCCTAGGACAAACTCCGGGGAGCTGTTTTTT.

The table lists this clone with a few counts. This chain links TRBV5-4 with TRBJ2-1, with 7 nucleotides matching TRBD1. CDR3 size: 13 residues. CDR1 and CDR2 (germline): SGHNT, YYREEE (reference sequence). V was clipped by 4 bases and J by 7 bases; unmatched bases: 5. For the CDR3, the DNA is TGTGCCAGCAGCGAGGACAGGTTGAATGAGCAGTTCTTC. As protein: CASSEDRLNEQFF.

The rearrangement joins TRBV19 to TRBJ2-1, with 8 bases that match TRBD2. Germline trimming cut 5 bases from V and 3 bases from J; bases unmatched to any gene: 9. The V gene's germline CDR1 is LNHDA and CDR2 SQIVND (reference sequence). This CDR3 is built from 16 residues. CDR3 residues: CASSPTAGVVYNEQFF. CDR3 DNA sequence: TGTGCCAGTAGTCCGACAGCGGGAGTGGTCTACAATGAGCAGTTCTTC.

CDR3 protein: CASSLGRANTEAFF. As DNA, the CDR3 is TGTGCCAGCAGCTTAGGACGGGCGAACACTGAAGCTTTCTTT. This chain connects TRBV7-2 to TRBJ1-1; D unclear. Per germline, CDR1 SGHTA and CDR2 FQGNSA. The CDR3 has 14 residues. V shed 1 base and J shed 1 base, with 7 bases lying between them.

The chain links TRBV19 to TRBJ1-5, with D unresolved. This CDR3 has 12 residues. Between the trimmed V and J ends, which lost 7 bases and 5 bases, there was a span of 9 bases. The germline gives CDR1 LNHDA, CDR2 SQIVND (reference sequence). The CDR3 sequence: CASKMRHQPQHF. For the CDR3, the DNA is TGTGCCAGTAAGATGAGGCATCAGCCCCAGCATTTT.

This clone was counted once. V gene TRBV19 combines with J gene TRBJ2-3, with D possibly being TRBD2 (6 bases). Per germline, CDR1 LNHDA and CDR2 SQIVND (reference sequence). This CDR3 has 14 amino acids. Trimming shortened V by 4 bases and J by 5 bases, and 13 bases separated the two germline ends. CDR3 amino acids: CASSRASVRDTQYF. Written as DNA, the CDR3 is TGTGCCAGTAGTAGGGCTAGCGTCAGAGATACGCAGTATTTT.

This clone came up a few times. The genes are TRBV30 and TRBJ1-3; no firm D call. The CDR3 runs 14 residues. Germline CDR1 GTSNPN, CDR2 SVGIG (reference sequence). Between the trimmed V and J ends, which lost 2 bases and 4 bases, there was a span of 12 bases. Written as DNA, the CDR3 is TGTGCCTGGAGTTCCGTTGAAATAGGAAACACCATATATTTT. As protein: CAWSSVEIGNTIYF.

The gene calls are TRBV5-4 and TRBJ2-6; 7 positions agree with TRBD1. V shed 5 bases, J shed 0 bases, and the junction held 5 bases outside the gene matches. The germline V gene encodes CDR1 SGHNT and CDR2 YYREEE (reference sequence). The CDR3 consists of 16 residues. This CDR3 reads CASRTGMSSGANVLTF. CDR3 sequence (DNA): TGTGCCAGCAGGACAGGGATGAGCTCTGGGGCCAACGTCCTGACTTTC.

For this clone: A much larger clonotype is one base distant, so this may be a read error. This same CDR3 is encoded by further DNA sequences in the sample. The rearrangement uses TRBV7-9 and TRBJ1-5, with TRBD1 matching over 9 bases. Unmatched junction bases numbered 1, after V lost 3 bases and J lost 4 bases. CDR3 length equals 14 residues. CDR1 and CDR2 (germline): SEHNR, FQNEAQ (reference sequence). Here the CDR3 reads CASSLGTGNQPQHF. The CDR3 coding sequence is TGTGCCAGCAGCTTGGGGACAGGGAATCAGCCCCAGCATTTT.

The chain is built from TRBV6-6 and TRBJ1-5; D uncertain. The V and J ends lost 6 bases and 9 bases respectively, with 12 bases between them. Germline CDR1 reads MNHNY; CDR2 reads SVGAGI (reference sequence). This CDR3 is built from 12 residues. The CDR3 sequence is CASSPENLPQHF. In DNA form, the CDR3 reads TGTGCCAGCAGCCCCGAAAACTTGCCCCAGCATTTT.

The chain joins TRBV25-1 to TRBJ1-1; tentative D call: TRBD1 (6 bases). The CDR3 has 15 residues. V was trimmed by 6 bases and J by 6 bases, leaving 20 bases between them. Germline V CDR1 and CDR2: MGHDK, SYGVNS. CDR3 protein: CASSQNFGTPPEAFF. The CDR3, as DNA: TGTGCCAGCAGCCAAAACTTCGGGACACCCCCTGAAGCTTTCTTT.

The chain couples TRBV7-3 to TRBJ2-2; 9 bases match TRBD2. V lost 3 bases and J lost 6; bases outside the gene matches: 14. The CDR3 spans 18 residues. Germline CDR1 SGHTA, CDR2 FQGTGA. The CDR3 region has the DNA TGTGCCAGCAGCTTCTACCCTCGGCGGGAGGGTCGGGCCGGGGAGCTGTTTTTT. This codes for CASSFYPRREGRAGELFF.

At least ten counts were recorded for this clone. V and J are TRBV18 and TRBJ2-7, with a possible D match to TRBD1 (6 bases). Germline CDR1 and CDR2: KGHSH and LQKENI. Between the trimmed V and J ends, which lost 3 bases and 5 bases, there was a span of 14 bases. The length of the CDR3 is 14 residues. The CDR3 coding sequence is TGTGCCAGCTCACCGATCCACAGGGAACACGAGCAGTACTTC. Amino acids: CASSPIHREHEQYF.

This rearrangement joins TRBV6-5 to TRBJ2-7, with TRBD2 matching 12 bases. V shed 4 bases, J shed 5 bases, and the junction held 6 bases outside the gene matches. The CDR3 has 15 residues. CDR1 is MNHEY and CDR2 is SVGAGI in the germline V gene. CDR3 protein: CASSSTSGSSDEQYF. The CDR3 DNA reads as TGTGCCAGCAGTTCGACTAGCGGGAGTAGCGACGAGCAGTACTTC.

This chain joins TRBV7-6 and TRBJ2-3; tentatively, D is TRBD2 (6 bases). V was clipped by 3 bases and J by 5 bases, with 12 bases between them. Per the germline V gene, CDR1 is SGHVS and CDR2 is FNYEAQ. CDR3 size: 14 residues. DNA of the CDR3: TGTGCCAGCAGCTTTCGGGAGTGGGAAGATACGCAGTATTTT. It is translated as CASSFREWEDTQYF.

A note on this clone: The junction departs from the called germline gene at one end, perhaps through a read error. The V and J genes are TRBV5-1 and TRBJ1-1, with 10 bases identical to TRBD1. Germline V gene data show CDR1 as SGHRS and CDR2 as YFSETQ. The CDR3 loop spans 14 amino acids. CDR3 residues: CACSSGTGAPEAFF. The CDR3 coding sequence is TGCGCCTGCAGCTCGGGGACAGGGGCTCCGGAAGCTTTCTTT.

The rearrangement uses TRBV6-5 and TRBJ2-2; D unresolved. The germline gives CDR1 MNHEY, CDR2 SVGAGI. Between the trimmed V and J ends, which lost 6 bases and 5 bases, there was a span of 10 bases. The CDR3 consists of 13 residues. Here the CDR3 DNA reads TGTGCCAGCAGCTTACGTCCTACCGGGGAGCTGTTTTTT. It codes for CASSLRPTGELFF.

The V and J genes are TRBV13 and TRBJ1-1, with no clear D. Germline CDR1 PRHDT, CDR2 FYEKMQ (reference sequence). The CDR3 covers 13 residues. V was trimmed by 0 bases and J by 7 bases, leaving 9 bases between them. The CDR3: CASSLGRGFEAFF. DNA of the CDR3: TGTGCCAGCAGCTTAGGCCGCGGCTTTGAAGCTTTCTTT. The full variable domain, with the rest looked up from reference TRBV13 and TRBJ1-1, is AAGVIQSPRHLIKEKRETATLKCYPIPRHDTVYWYQQGPGQDPQFLISFYEKMQSDKGSIPDRFSAQQFSDYHSELNMSSLELGDSALYFCASSLGRGFEAFFGQGTRLTVV.

V gene TRBV14 combines with J gene TRBJ1-3; TRBD1 agrees at 8 bases. Trimming at V came to 4 bases and at J to 3 bases, leaving 11 bases not matched to a gene. The CDR3 consists of 17 residues. The germline V gene encodes CDR1 SGHDN and CDR2 FVKESK. Here the CDR3 DNA reads TGTGCCAGCAGCCTCGGACAGGGCTGGGGCTTTGGAAACACCATATATTTT. Translating gives CASSLGQGWGFGNTIYF.

V and J are TRBV5-1 and TRBJ2-7; D could derive from TRBD1 or TRBD2 (5 bases each). This CDR3 region has 11 residues. Germline values: CDR1 SGHRS, CDR2 YFSETQ. V was trimmed by 4 bases and J by 4 bases, leaving 6 bases between them. The CDR3 DNA is TGCGCCAGCAGCGGGGGTTACGAGCAGTACTTC. Protein sequence: CASSGGYEQYF.